This TCR beta chain was retrieved from a study of blood T cell repertoires in COVID-19. Study context: The origin of the acute and convalescent COVID-19 samples was the United States, Italy and Spain. PBMCs, B-cell-depleted T cells, or T cells were the source of the cDNA or gDNA that made up the material.

Clinical histories supplied by participants themselves formed the basis of cohort assignment. Authors' methods: It was from reference gene primer amplification that nucleated cell counts were estimated. The repertoire was sequenced with immunoSEQ multiplex PCR; TCRdb's copy has only in-frame clones and lacks some. D and trimming come from the DNA, and the V and J calls and clone size come from that table. The sample includes approximately 260,000 clones, around 88% seen only once; the top ten take 2.5% to 3.5%. Germline lookup yields CDR1 SGHRS and CDR2 YFSETQ. The V segment lost 5 bases and the J segment 0 bases; nucleotides outside the gene matches: 8. The length of the CDR3 is 15 residues.

The genes are TRBV5-1 and TRBJ2-7; 7 bases line up with TRBD1. The TCR originated in a woman aged 40 to 50 with acute COVID-19. Sequencing was done on a sample of PBMCs or T cells enriched from blood (not recorded which). In DNA form, the CDR3 reads TGCGCCAGCAGTTTAGACAGGGACCTCTCCTACGAGCAGTACTTC. It codes for CASSLDRDLSYEQYF.